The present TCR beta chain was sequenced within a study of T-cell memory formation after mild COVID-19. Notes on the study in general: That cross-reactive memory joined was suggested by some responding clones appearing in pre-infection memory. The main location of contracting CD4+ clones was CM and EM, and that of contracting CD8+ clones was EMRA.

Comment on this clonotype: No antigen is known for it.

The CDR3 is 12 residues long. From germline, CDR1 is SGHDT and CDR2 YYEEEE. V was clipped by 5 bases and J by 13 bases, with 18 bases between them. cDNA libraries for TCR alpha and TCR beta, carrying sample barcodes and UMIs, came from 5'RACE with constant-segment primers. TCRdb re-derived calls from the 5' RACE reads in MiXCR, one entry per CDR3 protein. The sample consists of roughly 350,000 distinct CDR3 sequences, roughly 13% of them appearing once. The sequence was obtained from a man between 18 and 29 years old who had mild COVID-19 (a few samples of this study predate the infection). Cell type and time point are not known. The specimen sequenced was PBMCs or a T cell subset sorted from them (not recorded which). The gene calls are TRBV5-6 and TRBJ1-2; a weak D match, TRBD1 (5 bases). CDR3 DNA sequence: TGTGCCAGCAGGCGGGACGGCTCGGTGACCACCTTC. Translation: CASRRDGSVTTF.